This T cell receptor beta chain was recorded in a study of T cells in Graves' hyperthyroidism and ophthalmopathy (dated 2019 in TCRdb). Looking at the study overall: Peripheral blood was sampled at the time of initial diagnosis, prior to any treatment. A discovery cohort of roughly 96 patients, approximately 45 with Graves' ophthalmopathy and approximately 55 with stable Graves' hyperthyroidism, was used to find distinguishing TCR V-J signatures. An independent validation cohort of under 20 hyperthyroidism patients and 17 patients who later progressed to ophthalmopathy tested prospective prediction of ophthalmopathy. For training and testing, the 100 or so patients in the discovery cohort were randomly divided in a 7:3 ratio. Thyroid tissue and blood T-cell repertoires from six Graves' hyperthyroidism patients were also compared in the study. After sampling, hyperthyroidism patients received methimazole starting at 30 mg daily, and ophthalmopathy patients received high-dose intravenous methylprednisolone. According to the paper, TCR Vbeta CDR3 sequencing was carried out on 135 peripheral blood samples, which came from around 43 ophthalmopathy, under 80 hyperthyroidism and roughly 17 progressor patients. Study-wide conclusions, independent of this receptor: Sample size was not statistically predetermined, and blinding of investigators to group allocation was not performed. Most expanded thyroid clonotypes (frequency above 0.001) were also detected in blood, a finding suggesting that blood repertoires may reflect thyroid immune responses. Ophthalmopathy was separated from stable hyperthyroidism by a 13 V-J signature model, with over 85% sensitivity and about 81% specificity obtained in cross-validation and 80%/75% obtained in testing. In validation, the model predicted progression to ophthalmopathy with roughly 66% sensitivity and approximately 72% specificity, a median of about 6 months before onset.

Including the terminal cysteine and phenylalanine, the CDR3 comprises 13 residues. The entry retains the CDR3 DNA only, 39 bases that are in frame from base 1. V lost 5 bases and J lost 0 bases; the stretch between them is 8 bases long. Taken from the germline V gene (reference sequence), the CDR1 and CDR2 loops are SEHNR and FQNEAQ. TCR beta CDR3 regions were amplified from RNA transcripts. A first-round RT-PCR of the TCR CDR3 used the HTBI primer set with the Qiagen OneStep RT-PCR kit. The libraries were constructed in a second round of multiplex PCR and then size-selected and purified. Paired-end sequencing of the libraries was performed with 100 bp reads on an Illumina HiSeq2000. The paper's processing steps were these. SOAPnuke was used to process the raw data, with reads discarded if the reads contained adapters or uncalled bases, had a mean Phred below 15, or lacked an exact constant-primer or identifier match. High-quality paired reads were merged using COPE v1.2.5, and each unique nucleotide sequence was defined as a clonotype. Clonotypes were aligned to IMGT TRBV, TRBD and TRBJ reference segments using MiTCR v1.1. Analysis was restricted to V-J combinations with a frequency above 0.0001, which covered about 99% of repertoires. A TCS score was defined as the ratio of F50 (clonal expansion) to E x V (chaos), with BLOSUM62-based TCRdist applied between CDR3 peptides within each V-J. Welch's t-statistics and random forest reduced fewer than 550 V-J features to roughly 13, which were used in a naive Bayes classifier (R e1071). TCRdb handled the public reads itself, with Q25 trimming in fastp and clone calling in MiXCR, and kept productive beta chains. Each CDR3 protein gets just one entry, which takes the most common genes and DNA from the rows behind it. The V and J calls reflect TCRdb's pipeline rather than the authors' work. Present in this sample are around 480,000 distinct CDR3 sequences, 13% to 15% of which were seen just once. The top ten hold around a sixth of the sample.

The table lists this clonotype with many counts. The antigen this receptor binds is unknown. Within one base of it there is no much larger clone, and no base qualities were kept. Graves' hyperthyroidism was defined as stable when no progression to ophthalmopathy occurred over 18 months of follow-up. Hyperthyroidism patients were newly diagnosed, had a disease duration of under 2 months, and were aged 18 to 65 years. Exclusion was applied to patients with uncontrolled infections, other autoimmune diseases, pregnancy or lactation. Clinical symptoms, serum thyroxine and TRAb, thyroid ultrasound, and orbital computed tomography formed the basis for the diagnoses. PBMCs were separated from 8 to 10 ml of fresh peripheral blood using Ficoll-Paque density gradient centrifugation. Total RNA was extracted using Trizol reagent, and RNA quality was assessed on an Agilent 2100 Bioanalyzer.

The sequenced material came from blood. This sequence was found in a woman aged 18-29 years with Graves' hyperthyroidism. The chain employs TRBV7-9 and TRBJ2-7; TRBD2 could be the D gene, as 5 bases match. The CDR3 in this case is CASSRLPSYEQYF. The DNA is TGTGCCAGCAGCAGACTACCCTCCTACGAGCAGTACTTC. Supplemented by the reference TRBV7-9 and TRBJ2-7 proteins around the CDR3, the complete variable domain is DTGVSQNPRHKITKRGQNVTFRCDPISEHNRLYWYRQTLGQGPEFLTYFQNEAQLEKSRLLSDRFSAERPKGSFSTLEIQRTEQGDSAMYLCASSRLPSYEQYFGPGTRLTVT.